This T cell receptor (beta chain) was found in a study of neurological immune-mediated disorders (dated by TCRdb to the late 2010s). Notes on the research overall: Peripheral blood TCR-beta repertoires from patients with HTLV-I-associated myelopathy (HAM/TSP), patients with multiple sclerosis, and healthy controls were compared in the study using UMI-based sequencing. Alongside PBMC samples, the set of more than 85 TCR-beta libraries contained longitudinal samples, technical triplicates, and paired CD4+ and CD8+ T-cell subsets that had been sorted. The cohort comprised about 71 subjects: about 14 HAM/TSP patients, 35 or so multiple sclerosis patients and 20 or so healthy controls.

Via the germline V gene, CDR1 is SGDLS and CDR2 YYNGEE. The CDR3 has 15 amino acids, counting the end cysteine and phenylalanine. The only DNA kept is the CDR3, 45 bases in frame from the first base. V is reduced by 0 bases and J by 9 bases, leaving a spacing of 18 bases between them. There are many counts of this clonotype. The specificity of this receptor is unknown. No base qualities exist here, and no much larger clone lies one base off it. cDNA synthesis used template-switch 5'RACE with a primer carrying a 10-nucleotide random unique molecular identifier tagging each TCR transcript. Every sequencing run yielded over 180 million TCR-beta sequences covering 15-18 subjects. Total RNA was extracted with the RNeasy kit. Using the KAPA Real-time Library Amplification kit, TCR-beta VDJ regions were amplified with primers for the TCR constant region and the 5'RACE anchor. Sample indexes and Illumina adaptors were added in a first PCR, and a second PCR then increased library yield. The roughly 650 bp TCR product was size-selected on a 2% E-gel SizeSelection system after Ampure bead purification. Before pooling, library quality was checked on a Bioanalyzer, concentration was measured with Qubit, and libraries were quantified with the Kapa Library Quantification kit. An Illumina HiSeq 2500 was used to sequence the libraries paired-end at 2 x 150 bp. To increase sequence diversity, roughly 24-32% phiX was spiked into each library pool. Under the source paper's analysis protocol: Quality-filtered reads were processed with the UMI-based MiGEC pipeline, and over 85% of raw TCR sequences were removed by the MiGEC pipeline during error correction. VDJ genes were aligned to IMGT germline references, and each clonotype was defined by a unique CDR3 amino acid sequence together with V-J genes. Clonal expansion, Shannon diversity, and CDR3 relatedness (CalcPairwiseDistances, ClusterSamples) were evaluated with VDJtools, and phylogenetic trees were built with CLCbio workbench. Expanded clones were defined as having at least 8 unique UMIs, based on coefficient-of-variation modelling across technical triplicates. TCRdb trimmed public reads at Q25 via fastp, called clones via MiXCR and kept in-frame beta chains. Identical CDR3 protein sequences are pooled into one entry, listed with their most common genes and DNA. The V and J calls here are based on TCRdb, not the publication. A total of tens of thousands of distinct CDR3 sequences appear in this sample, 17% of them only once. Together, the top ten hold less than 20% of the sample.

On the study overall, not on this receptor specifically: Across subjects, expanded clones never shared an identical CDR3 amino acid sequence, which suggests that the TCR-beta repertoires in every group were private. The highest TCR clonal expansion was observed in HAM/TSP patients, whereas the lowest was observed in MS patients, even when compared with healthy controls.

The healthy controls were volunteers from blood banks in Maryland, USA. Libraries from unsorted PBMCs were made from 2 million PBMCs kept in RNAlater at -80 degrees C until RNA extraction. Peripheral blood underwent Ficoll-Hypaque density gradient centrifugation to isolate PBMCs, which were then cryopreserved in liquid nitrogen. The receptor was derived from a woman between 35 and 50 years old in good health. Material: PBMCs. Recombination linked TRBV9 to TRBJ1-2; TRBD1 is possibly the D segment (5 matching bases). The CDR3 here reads CASSVGGRAPGSYTF. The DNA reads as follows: TGTGCCAGCAGCGTAGGGGGCAGGGCGCCTGGGAGCTACACCTTC.